This entry lists 23 T cell receptor beta chains sequenced from one sample in a study of blood T cell repertoires in COVID-19. Method: immunoSEQ multiplex PCR; TCRdb's copy keeps in-frame clones and lacks some. The sample consists of 68,000 or so clones, approximately 92% of them appearing once. What was sequenced was peripheral blood. The receptors were gathered from a man between 45 and 60 years old with acute or convalescent COVID-19.

This clone appeared once. The rearrangement links TRBV28 to TRBJ1-6; TRBD1 matches 9 bases. V gave up 3 bases and J gave up 6 bases; unmatched junction bases: 9. The germline gives CDR1 MDHEN, CDR2 SYDVKM. This CDR3 has 17 residues. The DNA of the CDR3 is TGTGCCAGCAGTTTCCCGCGGACAGGGGTTGCTAATTCACCCCTCCACTTT. Translation gives CASSFPRTGVANSPLHF.

The gene calls are TRBV5-4 and TRBJ2-5; D unresolved. The V gene lost 3 bases and the J gene lost 7 bases, with 10 bases spanning the gap. The CDR3 is 12 residues long. From germline, CDR1 is SGHNT and CDR2 YYREEE (reference sequence). CDR3 DNA: TGTGCCAGCAGCTCAGATGTTGGGACCCAGTACTTC. Protein sequence: CASSSDVGTQYF.

The CDR3 here is CASSGGRRFDGYTF. CDR3 nucleotides: TGTGCCAGTAGTGGGGGCAGAAGGTTCGATGGCTACACCTTC. The gene calls are TRBV19 and TRBJ1-2, with TRBD1 as a possible D gene (6 bases). V lost 5 bases, J lost 6 bases, and 16 bases lay in between. Germline V gene lookup returns CDR1 LNHDA and CDR2 SQIVND (reference sequence). This CDR3 contains 14 residues.

The gene calls are TRBV28 and TRBJ2-7; 11 nucleotides agree with TRBD2. Losses at the gene ends were 6 bases for V and 0 bases for J; bases not matched to a gene: 4. Germline lookup yields CDR1 MDHEN and CDR2 SYDVKM. The CDR3 has 15 amino acids. The CDR3 DNA follows: TGTGCCAGCAGGCGGACTAGCGGGCGCTCCTACGAGCAGTACTTC. It is translated as CASRRTSGRSYEQYF.

V usage is TRBV19 and J usage is TRBJ1-4; D remains unclear. Germline CDR1 LNHDA, CDR2 SQIVND (reference sequence). The germline V and J ends were trimmed by 6 bases and 7 bases, with 9 bases remaining between them. The CDR3 spans 12 residues. CDR3 DNA: TGTGCCAGTAGCGGGTTTGGTGAAAAACTGTTTTTT. As protein: CASSGFGEKLFF.

This chain joins TRBV6-1 and TRBJ1-5; 9 bases are a match to TRBD1. V was pared by 0 bases and J by 5 bases, with 5 bases of the junction left unmatched. Germline CDR1 and CDR2: MNHNS and SASEGT. CDR3 length: 16 amino acids. The CDR3 nucleotides are TGTGCCAGCAGTGAAGCTGGGACAGGGAGAGATCAGCCCCAGCATTTT. Translation gives CASSEAGTGRDQPQHF.

The V and J genes are TRBV28 and TRBJ2-7, with 10 bases matching TRBD2. V gave up 6 bases and J gave up 3 bases; unmatched junction bases: 2. The length of the CDR3 is 13 residues. The V gene's germline CDR1 is MDHEN and CDR2 SYDVKM. CDR3 coding DNA: TGTGCCAGCAGAGTAGCGGGAGGCTACGAGCAGTACTTC. Translated: CASRVAGGYEQYF.

J is TRBJ1-5 and V is TRBV19; tentatively, D is TRBD1 (5 bases). CDR3 length equals 13 residues. The V end was cut by 7 bases, the J end by 3 bases, with 10 bases between. Per germline, CDR1 LNHDA and CDR2 SQIVND (reference sequence). The CDR3 sequence is CASTTGNNQPQHF. CDR3 coding DNA: TGTGCCAGTACCACAGGTAACAATCAGCCCCAGCATTTT.

The rearrangement joins TRBV24-1 to TRBJ2-1, with TRBD1 as a possible D gene (5 bases). CDR1 and CDR2 from the germline V gene are KGHDR and SFDVKD. V was clipped by 0 bases and J by 8 bases, with 16 bases between them. The CDR3 covers 16 residues. DNA of the CDR3: TGTGCCACCAGTGATTTGGCCAGGGCCACGGACGATGAGCAGTTCTTC. This sequence encodes CATSDLARATDDEQFF.

This chain connects TRBV28 to TRBJ2-6; weak D call: TRBD2 (6 bases). V lost 7 bases, J lost 4 bases, and 17 bases lay in between. The CDR3 runs to 16 residues. Germline lookup yields CDR1 MDHEN and CDR2 SYDVKM. CDR3 coding DNA: TGTGCCAGCACCCCCTGGAGGGATTCAGGGGCCAACGTCCTGACTTTC. Its protein product is CASTPWRDSGANVLTF. Based on the CDR3 plus reference TRBV28 and TRBJ2-6, the full variable domain is DVKVTQSSRYLVKRTGEKVFLECVQDMDHENMFWYRQDPGLGLRLIYFSYDVKMKEKGDIPEGYSVSREKKERFSLILESASTNQTSMYLCASTPWRDSGANVLTFGAGSRLTVL.

The V call is TRBV2, the J call TRBJ1-5; a possible D gene is TRBD1 (5 bases). CDR1 SNHLY and CDR2 FYNNEI come from the germline V gene. This CDR3 contains 19 residues. V was trimmed by 1 base and J by 2 bases, leaving 21 bases between them. The CDR3 nucleotides are TGTGCCAGCAGTGAAGTAGTTGGGCAGGGATTAAGTGGCAATCAGCCCCAGCATTTT. This codes for CASSEVVGQGLSGNQPQHF.

V and J are TRBV19 and TRBJ1-5; D is unclear. The ends were cut back, 4 bases at V and 0 bases at J, with 7 bases in the middle. Germline V gene lookup returns CDR1 LNHDA and CDR2 SQIVND (reference sequence). This CDR3 spans 14 amino acids. The CDR3 nucleotides are TGTGCCAGTAGTAGGCAGAATAGCAATCAGCCCCAGCATTTT. Encoded protein: CASSRQNSNQPQHF.

V is TRBV11-2 and J is TRBJ1-1; no definite D call. V dropped 2 bases and J dropped 1 base, with 5 bases sitting between them. The CDR3 contains 13 residues. Germline-derived CDR1 and CDR2 are SGHAT and FQNNGV. This CDR3 reads CASSLRQNTEAFF. CDR3 nucleotides: TGTGCCAGCAGCTTACGACAGAACACTGAAGCTTTCTTT.

The V call is TRBV27, the J call TRBJ2-1, with 8 bases identical to TRBD1. CDR1 and CDR2 from the germline V gene are MNHEY and SMNVEV (reference sequence). The length of the CDR3 is 17 residues. V was pared by 3 bases and J by 9 bases, with 16 bases of the junction left unmatched. CDR3 DNA: TGTGCCAGCAGTTTTTCCAGCGGACAGGGAGTTTATGGTGAGCAGTTCTTC. As protein: CASSFSSGQGVYGEQFF.

This clone was seen a handful of times. The V call is TRBV5-1, the J call TRBJ1-2, with 7 bases that match TRBD1. This CDR3 has 15 residues. The V segment lost 0 bases and the J segment 4 bases; nucleotides outside the gene matches: 6. CDR1 is SGHRS, CDR2 YFSETQ, per germline. In DNA, the CDR3 is TGCGCCAGCAGCTTGGGACAGGGATTAGGCTATGGCTACACCTTC. It encodes CASSLGQGLGYGYTF.

The chain is built from TRBV18 and TRBJ1-3, with D unresolved. The CDR3 is 15 residues long. Germline V gene sequence: CDR1 KGHSH, CDR2 LQKENI. V was pared by 2 bases and J by 0 bases, with 8 bases between. CDR3 protein: CASSPGGNSGNTIYF. CDR3 DNA: TGTGCCAGCTCACCAGGAGGGAACTCTGGAAACACCATATATTTT.

The genes are TRBV10-3 and TRBJ1-6; D is uncertain. Trimming removed 2 bases at V and 9 bases at J, with 8 bases between. The length of the CDR3 is 13 residues. Germline V lookup: CDR1 ENHRY, CDR2 SYGVKD. CDR3 in amino acids: CAISEPSGSPLHF. In nucleotides, the CDR3 is TGTGCCATCAGTGAGCCCAGTGGTTCACCCCTCCACTTT.

This sequence joins TRBV27 and TRBJ1-3; 8 bases align to TRBD1. Germline V gene sequence: CDR1 MNHEY, CDR2 SMNVEV (reference sequence). V shed 0 bases and J 8 bases; nucleotides not matched to a gene: 9. This CDR3 has 16 residues. CDR3 bases: TGTGCCAGCAGTTTATCAGCACGTACAGGGGGACACACCATATATTTT. Translating it yields CASSLSARTGGHTIYF.

This rearrangement joins TRBV24-1 to TRBJ2-2; D is uncertain. The germline V and J ends were trimmed by 4 bases and 1 base, with 12 bases remaining between them. Germline CDR1 is KGHDR and CDR2 is SFDVKD. The length of the CDR3 is 16 residues. The CDR3 sequence is CATSDPRDWNTGELFF. CDR3 bases: TGTGCCACCAGTGACCCCCGTGACTGGAACACCGGGGAGCTGTTTTTT.

The chain links TRBV7-9 to TRBJ2-4; 8 bases line up with TRBD1. The germline CDR1 and CDR2 sequences are SEHNR and FQNEAQ (reference sequence). CDR3 length equals 16 residues. Trimming cost V 5 bases and J 3 bases; bases outside gene matches: 9. The CDR3, as DNA: TGTGCCAGCAGCGCCGGACAGGGACTGGGCAAAAACATTCAGTACTTC. This gives the protein CASSAGQGLGKNIQYF.

V usage is TRBV5-1 and J usage is TRBJ1-1, with D unresolved. The CDR3 is 13 amino acids. Germline V gene sequence: CDR1 SGHRS, CDR2 YFSETQ. The germline V and J ends were trimmed by 1 base and 5 bases, with 9 bases remaining between them. The CDR3 is CASSLSVVTEAFF. The CDR3 DNA reads as TGCGCCAGCAGCTTGTCAGTGGTTACTGAAGCTTTCTTT.

The chain employs TRBV27 and TRBJ1-1; D gene uncertain. The germline V and J ends were trimmed by 2 bases and 4 bases, with 8 bases remaining between them. This CDR3 contains 13 residues. Germline CDR1 reads MNHEY; CDR2 reads SMNVEV (reference sequence). The CDR3 loop is CASSLQFLTEAFF. CDR3 bases: TGTGCCAGCAGTTTACAGTTTCTCACTGAAGCTTTCTTT.

The chain is built from TRBV6-4 and TRBJ2-3; possible D gene TRBD1, 5 bases. This CDR3 is 15 amino acids long. Germline CDR1 reads MRHNA; CDR2 reads SNTAGT. The ends were cut back, 2 bases at V and 2 bases at J, with 11 bases in the middle. In DNA, the CDR3 is TGTGCCAGCAGTGACGGATGGGGCACCACAGATACGCAGTATTTT. Amino acids: CASSDGWGTTDTQYF.